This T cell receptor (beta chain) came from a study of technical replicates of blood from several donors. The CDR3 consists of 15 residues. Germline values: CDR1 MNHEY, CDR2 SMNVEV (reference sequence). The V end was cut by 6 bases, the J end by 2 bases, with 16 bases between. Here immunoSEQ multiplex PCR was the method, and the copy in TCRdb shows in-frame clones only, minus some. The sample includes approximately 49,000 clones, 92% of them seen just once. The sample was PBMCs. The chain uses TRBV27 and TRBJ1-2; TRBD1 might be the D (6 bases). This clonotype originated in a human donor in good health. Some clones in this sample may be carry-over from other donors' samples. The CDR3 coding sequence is TGTGCCAGCAGCTCCCCTAAGGACAGCAACTATGGCTACACCTTC. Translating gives CASSSPKDSNYGYTF.